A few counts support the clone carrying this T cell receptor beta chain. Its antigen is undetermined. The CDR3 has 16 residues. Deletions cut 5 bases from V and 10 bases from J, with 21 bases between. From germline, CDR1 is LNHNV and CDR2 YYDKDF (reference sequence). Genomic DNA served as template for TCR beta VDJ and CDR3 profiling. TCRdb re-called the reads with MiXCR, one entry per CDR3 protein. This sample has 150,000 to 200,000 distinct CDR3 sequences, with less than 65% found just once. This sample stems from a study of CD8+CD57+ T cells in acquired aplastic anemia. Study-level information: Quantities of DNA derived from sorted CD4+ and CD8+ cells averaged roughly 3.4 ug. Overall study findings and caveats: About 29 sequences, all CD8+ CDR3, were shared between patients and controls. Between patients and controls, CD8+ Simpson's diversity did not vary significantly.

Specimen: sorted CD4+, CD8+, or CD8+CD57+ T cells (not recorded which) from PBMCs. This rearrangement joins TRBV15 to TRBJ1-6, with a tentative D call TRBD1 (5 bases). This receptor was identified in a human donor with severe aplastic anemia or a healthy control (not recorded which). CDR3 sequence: CATSSGRARVKSPLHF. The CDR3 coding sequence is TGTGCCACCAGCTCCGGACGGGCCAGGGTAAAGTCACCCCTCCACTTT. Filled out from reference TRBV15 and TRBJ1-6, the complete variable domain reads DAMVIQNPRYQVTQFGKPVTLSCSQTLNHNVMYWYQQKSSQAPKLLFHYYDKDFNNEADTPDNFQSRRPNTSFCFLDIRSPGLGDTAMYLCATSSGRARVKSPLHFGNGTRLTVT.